This TCR beta chain was sequenced in a study of blood T cells in healthy people across ages. The study, taken as a whole, reports: Not knowing donor CMV status may have confounded expanded clonotype changes. More naive CD4+ cells and higher diversity were found in long-lived than in aged donors.

Together with a sample-barcoded 5' primer, a J-beta primer mix was included in a second PCR lasting roughly 6 to 12 cycles. TCRdb redid the calling of the 5' RACE reads with MiXCR, one entry per CDR3 protein. The sample lists approximately 800,000 distinct CDR3 sequences; about 62% were seen once. The CDR3 is 14 residues long. CDR1 is MNHEY, CDR2 SVGAGI, per germline. Every sample yielded at least 6.5 million isolated PBMCs. Extraction yielded at least 5.5 micrograms of total RNA per sample. Of note for this clonotype: The antigen remains unidentified.

The sequence was collected from a man aged 25-40 years in good health. The sample was blood. The gene calls are TRBV6-5 and TRBJ2-1; TRBD2 matches 7 bases. The end of the DNA is better explained by TRBJ2-7, so the J call may be wrong. The CDR3 reads CASSYWGGANEQYF. DNA for the CDR3: TGTGCCAGCAGTTACTGGGGAGGGGCTAATGAGCAGTACTTC.